This TCR beta chain emerged from a study of early T cells in non-severe SARS-CoV-2 infection. Study information: Chains stayed unpaired after sequencing of bulk RNA from unsorted whole blood. Broader study findings: Matching results from VDJdb favored anti-spike CD8 responses, leaving private and CD4 specificities undetected.

This clonotype occurred many times. Its cognate antigen is unknown. The protocol attached unique molecular identifiers to individual cDNA molecules. TCRdb reprocessed the 5' RACE reads via MiXCR and lists one record per CDR3 protein. The table lists roughly 40,000 distinct CDR3 sequences, 3% to 4% of them singletons. CDR1 is SGHTA and CDR2 is FQGTGA in the germline V gene. This CDR3 is built from 16 residues. Trimming took 5 bases from V and 4 from J; bases not matched to a gene: 9. V gene TRBV7-3 combines with J gene TRBJ2-3; the match to TRBD2 covers 10 bases. The sample taken for sequencing was whole blood. The receptor comes from an adult who was a healthcare worker with PCR-confirmed SARS-CoV-2 infection or an uninfected control (not recorded which). The CDR3 here is CASSPASGSTSDTQYF. CDR3 in DNA: TGTGCCAGCAGCCCAGCTAGCGGGAGCACCTCAGATACGCAGTATTTT.